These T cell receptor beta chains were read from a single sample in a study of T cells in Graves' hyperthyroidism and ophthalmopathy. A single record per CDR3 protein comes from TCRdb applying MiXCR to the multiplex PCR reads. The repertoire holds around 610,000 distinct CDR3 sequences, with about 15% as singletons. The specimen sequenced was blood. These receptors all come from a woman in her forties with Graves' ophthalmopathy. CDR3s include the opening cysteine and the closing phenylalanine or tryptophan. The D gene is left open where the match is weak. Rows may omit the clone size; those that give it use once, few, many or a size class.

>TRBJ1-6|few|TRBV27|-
TGTGCCAGCAGTTTATCCTGGCGGAGACAGATAAATTCACCCCTCCACTTT
CASSLSWRRQINSPLHF
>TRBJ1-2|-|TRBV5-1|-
TGCGCCAGCAGCTTGGGGGCCTGGGACTATGGCTACACCTTC
CASSLGAWDYGYTF
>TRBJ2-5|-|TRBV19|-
TGTGCCAGTAGTATATCAAAAGCGACGTGGGAGACCCAGTACTTC
CASSISKATWETQYF
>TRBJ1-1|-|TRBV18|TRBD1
TGTGCCAGCTCACCAATAGGACAGGGTGGCACTGAAGCTTTCTTT
CASSPIGQGGTEAFF
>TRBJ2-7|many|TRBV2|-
TGTGCCAGCAGTGAAGCCGACAGATTCGTTAACGAGCAGTACTTC
CASSEADRFVNEQYF
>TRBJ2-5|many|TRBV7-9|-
TGTGCCAGCAGTCCCAGGGCCACTACCCAAGAGACCCAGTACTTC
CASSPRATTQETQYF
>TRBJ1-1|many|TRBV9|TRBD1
TGTGCCAGCAGCGCTACCCAGGGGGCGACGGCGACTGAAGCTTTCTTT
CASSATQGATATEAFF
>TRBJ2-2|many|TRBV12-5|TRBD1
TGTGCTACCAACAGGGGTAACACCGGGGAGCTGTTTTTT
CATNRGNTGELFF
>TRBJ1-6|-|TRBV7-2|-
TGTGCCAGCAGCCGACAGGCCGGGGGTATTTCACCCCTCCACTTT
CASSRQAGGISPLHF
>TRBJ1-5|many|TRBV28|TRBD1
TGTGCCAGCAGTTCGCGACAGGGCTATTGGGATCAGCCCCAGCATTTT
CASSSRQGYWDQPQHF
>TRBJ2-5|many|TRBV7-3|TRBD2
TGTGCCAGCAGCCTAGGTGGGGGAGGGCTAGAGACCCAGTACTTC
CASSLGGGGLETQYF
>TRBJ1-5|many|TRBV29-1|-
TGCAGCGTACAGGTTCAGACGAATCAGCCCCAGCATTTT
CSVQVQTNQPQHF
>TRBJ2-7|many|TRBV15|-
TGTGCCACCCGGGAACAGGGTAGGTACGAGCAGTACTTC
CATREQGRYEQYF
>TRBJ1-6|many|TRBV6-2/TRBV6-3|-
TGTGCCAGCAGTTACGGGGAGGATTCACCCCTCCACTTT
CASSYGEDSPLHF
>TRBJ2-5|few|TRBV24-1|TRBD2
TGTGCCACCAGTGATACCGGGAGGTTTGAGACCCAGTACTTC
CATSDTGRFETQYF
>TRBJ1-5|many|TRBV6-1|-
TGTGCCAGCACTATGTGGGGGGGATGGAGCAATCAGCCCCAGCATTTT
CASTMWGGWSNQPQHF
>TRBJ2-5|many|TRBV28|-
TGTGCCACACATCCTGGACCCGAAGAGACCCAGTACTTC
CATHPGPEETQYF
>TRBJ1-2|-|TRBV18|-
TGTGCCAGCTCACCGATAAGTTCAGGCTTCTCTAACTATGGCTACACCTTC
CASSPISSGFSNYGYTF
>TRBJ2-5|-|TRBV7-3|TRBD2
TGTGCCAGCAGCTCCGCCTGGCGGACTAGCGTCGAGACCCAGTACTTC
CASSSAWRTSVETQYF
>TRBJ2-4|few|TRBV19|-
TGTGCCAGTAGTATAGGAATTGGGGGACGGGTGTTAGCCAAAAACATTCAGTACTTC
CASSIGIGGRVLAKNIQYF
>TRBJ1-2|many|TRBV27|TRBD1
TGTGCCAGCAGTTCCGCAACACAGGGGGCAGGCTATGGCTACACCTTC
CASSSATQGAGYGYTF
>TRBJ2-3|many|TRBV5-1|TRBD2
TGCGCCAGCCGTCGACTAGCGGGAGGGCCGTTGGGCACAGATACGCAGTATTTT
CASRRLAGGPLGTDTQYF
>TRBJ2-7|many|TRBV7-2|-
TGTGCCAGCAGTCAGGGTTACAACGAGCAGTACTTC
CASSQGYNEQYF
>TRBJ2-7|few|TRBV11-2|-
TGTGCCAGCAGCTTAAGGGGTGGGTTGACAGAGGTGGGGGAGCAGTACTTC
CASSLRGGLTEVGEQYF
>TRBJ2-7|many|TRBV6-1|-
TGTGCCATTCTGGAGGGGGCAGGGTACTACGAGCAGTACTTC
CAILEGAGYYEQYF
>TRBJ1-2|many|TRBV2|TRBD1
TGTGCCAGCATACGGGACAGGGAGGTCGGTGGCTACACCTTC
CASIRDREVGGYTF
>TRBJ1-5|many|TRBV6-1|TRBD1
TGTGCCAGCAGCTCGACAGGGATGAATCAGCCCCAGCATTTT
CASSSTGMNQPQHF
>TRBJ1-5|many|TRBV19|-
TGTGCCAGTAGTATCGGCGGGACCTCCTACAATAGCAATCAGCCCCAGCATTTT
CASSIGGTSYNSNQPQHF